The 12 T cell receptor beta chains reported below all come from one sample, sequenced in a study of T cells expressing NK-cell markers. No DNA is given; TCRdb re-called the 5' RACE reads and lists each CDR3 protein once. This sample's table reports 300,000 or so distinct CDR3 sequences. The sequencing input was blood T cells: a sorted CD56 or NKG2C T cell subset, CD4+ or CD8+ T cells, or bulk PBMC T cells (not recorded which). Source of these receptors: a woman between 18 and 69 years old in good health.

The chain combines TRBV5-1 with TRBJ1-5; TCRdb's D call of TRBD1 is untestable without DNA. Germline values: CDR1 SGHRS, CDR2 YFSETQ. CDR3 length: 16 amino acids. The CDR3 region is CASSAGQGFGNQPQHF. Full variable domain (remainder filled in from reference TRBV5-1 and TRBJ1-5): KAGVTQTPRYLIKTRGQQVTLSCSPISGHRSVSWYQQTPGQGLQFLFEYFSETQRNKGNFPGRFSGRQFSNSRSEMNVSTLELGDSALYLCASSAGQGFGNQPQHFGDGTRLSIL.

The rearrangement links TRBV28 to TRBJ2-5; absent DNA, TCRdb's TRBD2 call cannot be checked. The CDR3 spans 11 residues. Germline assignment: CDR1 MDHEN and CDR2 SYDVKM. This CDR3 is CASGPQETQYF.

The chain links TRBV29-1 to TRBJ1-2; as DNA is missing, the TRBD1 call by TCRdb cannot be tested. The CDR3 has 15 residues. Looked up from germline, CDR1 is SQVTM and CDR2 is ANQGSEA. Here the CDR3 reads CSVVGQGQGNYGYTF.

This chain connects TRBV12-3 or TRBV12-4 to TRBJ1-5; without DNA, the TCRdb call of TRBD1 cannot be checked. The CDR3 has 13 residues. CDR3: CASTLTPDQPQHF.

The gene calls are TRBV20-1 and TRBJ2-3; TCRdb gives TRBD2 as the D gene, but with no DNA this cannot be confirmed. Germline V lookup: CDR1 DFQATT, CDR2 SNEGSKA (reference sequence). The CDR3 totals 14 residues. The CDR3: CSAPTPRGGDTQYF.

The chain is built from TRBV25-1 and TRBJ1-3; with no DNA, the TCRdb D assignment of TRBD1 cannot be verified. This CDR3 has 13 residues. CDR1 is MGHDK, CDR2 SYGVNS, per germline. The CDR3 here is CATSRGIGNTIYF.

V usage is TRBV5-1 and J usage is TRBJ2-2; the TRBD1 assignment by TCRdb is unverifiable without DNA. The CDR3 spans 15 residues. Germline CDR1 SGHRS, CDR2 YFSETQ. The CDR3 here is CASRADSANTGELFF. Full variable domain (remainder filled in from reference TRBV5-1 and TRBJ2-2): KAGVTQTPRYLIKTRGQQVTLSCSPISGHRSVSWYQQTPGQGLQFLFEYFSETQRNKGNFPGRFSGRQFSNSRSEMNVSTLELGDSALYLCASRADSANTGELFFGEGSRLTVL.

The chain employs TRBV20-1 and TRBJ1-5; TCRdb lists TRBD1, though no DNA is available to test this call. Germline CDR1 is DFQATT and CDR2 is SNEGSKA (reference sequence). The CDR3 totals 15 residues. The CDR3: CSASRTALGDQPQHF.

V and J are TRBV7-3 and TRBJ2-6; without DNA, the TCRdb call of TRBD1 cannot be checked. Germline lookup yields CDR1 SGHTA and CDR2 FQGTGA. The CDR3 length is 18 residues. CDR3 sequence: CASSLTSWTGDGANVLTF.

This sequence joins TRBV7-2 and TRBJ2-3; the D call from TCRdb, TRBD2, cannot be confirmed without DNA. The length of the CDR3 is 15 residues. Per the germline V gene, CDR1 is SGHTA and CDR2 is FQGNSA. The CDR3 loop reads CASSLNQAGTDTQYF.

The genes are TRBV20-1 and TRBJ1-2. There are 12 residues in the CDR3. In germline, CDR1 is DFQATT, CDR2 SNEGSKA (reference sequence). Here the CDR3 reads CSETDSNYGYTF.

This chain links TRBV11-2 with TRBJ2-3; TCRdb designates TRBD1, a call that cannot be tested without DNA. The CDR3 totals 14 residues. Germline V gene sequence: CDR1 SGHAT, CDR2 FQNNGV. CDR3 sequence reads: CASSPGNTADTQYF.